This is a list of T cell receptor beta chains from one sample in a study of T cell repertoires in cytomegalovirus infection. TCRdb itself ran the reads through MiXCR, one entry per CDR3 protein. The repertoire holds a few hundred thousand distinct CDR3 sequences, with approximately 40% as singletons. No cognate antigen is known for these TCRs. Sequences were derived from cultured PBMCs, sampled from culture after CMV antigen stimulation. These receptor sequences come from a human donor in good health (CMV status not recorded). Some clones in this sample may be carry-over from other donors' samples. The CDR3 runs from the conserved cysteine through the conserved F or W. The order of the fields is V gene, clone size, J gene, D gene, CDR3 DNA, CDR3 protein. D genes are given only for firm matches. The size entry is marked missing in some rows and otherwise reads once, few, many or a size class.

>TRBV11-2|.|TRBJ2-5|TRBD2
TGTGCCAGCAGCTTGAGGCTAGCGGGAGCACAAGAGACCCAGTACTTC
CASSLRLAGAQETQYF
>TRBV27|.|TRBJ2-5|TRBD1
TGTGCCAGCAGTTTCTCGGGGACAGCCCAAGAGACCCAGTACTTC
CASSFSGTAQETQYF
>TRBV20-1|.|TRBJ2-1|TRBD2
TGCAGTGCCGAGGGACTAGCGGTCAGCTCCTACAATGAGCAGTTCTTC
CSAEGLAVSSYNEQFF
>TRBV6-1|.|TRBJ2-1|.
TGTGCCAGCAGTGTCCAGGACGGCCACAATGAGCAGTTCTTC
CASSVQDGHNEQFF
>TRBV27|few|TRBJ2-7|.
TGTGCCAGCAGTCGCACTCGGTACGAGCAGTACTTC
CASSRTRYEQYF
>TRBV4-1|.|TRBJ1-1|.
TGCGCCAGCAGCCAAGATACAGGGATCCCTGAAGCTTTCTTT
CASSQDTGIPEAFF
>TRBV12-3/TRBV12-4|few|TRBJ2-6|.
TGTGCCAGCAGTTTTTTCTCCGGCTACTCTGGGGCCAACGTCCTGACTTTC
CASSFFSGYSGANVLTF
>TRBV7-2|many|TRBJ2-7|TRBD2
TGTGCCAGCAGCGCCGGCGGCGGGGGGCCGAGCTCCTACGAGCAGTACTTC
CASSAGGGGPSSYEQYF
>TRBV12-3/TRBV12-4|few|TRBJ2-7|TRBD1
TGTGCCAGCAGGCGGGTGACAGGGGACGAGCAGTACTTC
CASRRVTGDEQYF
>TRBV7-2|.|TRBJ2-5|.
TGTGCCAGCAGCGGGAGGCAGGAGACCCAGTACTTC
CASSGRQETQYF
>TRBV7-9|.|TRBJ2-5|.
TGTGCCAGCCCAGGGGAGTCGGAGACCCAGTACTTC
CASPGESETQYF
>TRBV7-2|.|TRBJ1-1|.
TGTGCCAGCGCAAGGGGGAGGGAAAACACTGAAGCTTTCTTT
CASARGRENTEAFF
>TRBV11-2|.|TRBJ2-2|TRBD2
TGTGCCAGCAGCTTGGGCACTAGCGGGACGACCGGGGAGCTGTTTTTT
CASSLGTSGTTGELFF
>TRBV28|.|TRBJ2-2|.
TGTGCCAGCAGTTCCCCGGGGATCACGGGGACCGGGGAGCTGTTTTTT
CASSSPGITGTGELFF
>TRBV7-8|few|TRBJ2-7|.
TGTGCCAGCAGGGGGTTGCGGAGCTCCTACGAGCAGTACTTC
CASRGLRSSYEQYF
>TRBV5-4|.|TRBJ2-5|.
TGTGCCAGCAGCTTGGTGTCAGACCAAGAGACCCAGTACTTC
CASSLVSDQETQYF
>TRBV7-8|.|TRBJ2-3|TRBD2
TGTGCCACCGGAGCGGGAGCAGGGCCAGATACGCAGTATTTT
CATGAGAGPDTQYF
>TRBV12-3/TRBV12-4|few|TRBJ2-7|.
TGTGCCAGCAGTGAGAGCTTGGAGACTACTGCCTACGAGCAGTACTTC
CASSESLETTAYEQYF
>TRBV12-3/TRBV12-4|many|TRBJ1-2|.
TGTGCCAGCAGTGACAGCTATGGCTACACCTTC
CASSDSYGYTF
>TRBV20-1|.|TRBJ2-3|.
TGCAGTGCTAGACGCCTAGTCGGGACAGATACGCAGTATTTT
CSARRLVGTDTQYF